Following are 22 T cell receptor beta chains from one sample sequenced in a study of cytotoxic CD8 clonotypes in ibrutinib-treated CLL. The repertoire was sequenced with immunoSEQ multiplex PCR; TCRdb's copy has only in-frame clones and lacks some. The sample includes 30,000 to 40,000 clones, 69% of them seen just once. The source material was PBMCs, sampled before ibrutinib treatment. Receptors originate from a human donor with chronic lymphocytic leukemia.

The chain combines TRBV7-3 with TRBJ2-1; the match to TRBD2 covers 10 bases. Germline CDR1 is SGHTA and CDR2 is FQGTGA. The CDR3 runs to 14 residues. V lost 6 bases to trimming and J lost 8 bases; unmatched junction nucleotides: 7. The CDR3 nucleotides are TGTGCCAGCAGTAGCGGGAGGAGGGTCGATGAGCAGTTCTTC. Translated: CASSSGRRVDEQFF. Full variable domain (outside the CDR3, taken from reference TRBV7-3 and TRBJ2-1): GAGVSQTPSNKVTEKGKYVELRCDPISGHTALYWYRQSLGQGPEFLIYFQGTGAADDSGLPNDRFFAVRPEGSVSTLKIQRTERGDSAVYLCASSSGRRVDEQFFGPGTRLTVL.

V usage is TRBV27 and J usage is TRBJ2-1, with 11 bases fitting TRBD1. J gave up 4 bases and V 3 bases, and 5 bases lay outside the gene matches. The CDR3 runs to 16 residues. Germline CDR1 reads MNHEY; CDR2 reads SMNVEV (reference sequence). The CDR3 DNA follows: TGTGCCAGCAGTTTGTTGGACAGGGGGCCGTACAATGAGCAGTTCTTC. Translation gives CASSLLDRGPYNEQFF.

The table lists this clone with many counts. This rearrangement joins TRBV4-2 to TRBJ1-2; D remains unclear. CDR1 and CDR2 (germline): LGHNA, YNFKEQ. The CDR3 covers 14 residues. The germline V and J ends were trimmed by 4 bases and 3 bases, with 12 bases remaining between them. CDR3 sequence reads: CASSPTGTHYGYTF. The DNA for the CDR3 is TGTGCCAGCAGCCCAACGGGCACCCACTATGGCTACACCTTC.

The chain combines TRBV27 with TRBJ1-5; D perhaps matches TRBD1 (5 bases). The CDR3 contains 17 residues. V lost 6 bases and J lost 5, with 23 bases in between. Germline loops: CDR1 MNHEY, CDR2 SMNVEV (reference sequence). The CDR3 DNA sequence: TGTGCCAGCAGGGAAGGCCCGGGACCCACCGCCGATCAGCCCCAGCATTTT. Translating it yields CASREGPGPTADQPQHF.

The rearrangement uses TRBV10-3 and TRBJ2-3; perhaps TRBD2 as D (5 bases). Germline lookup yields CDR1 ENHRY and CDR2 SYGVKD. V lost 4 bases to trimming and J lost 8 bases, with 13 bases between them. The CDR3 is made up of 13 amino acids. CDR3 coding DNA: TGTGCCATCAGTGTCGGGGTTACGGGTACGCAGTATTTT. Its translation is CAISVGVTGTQYF.

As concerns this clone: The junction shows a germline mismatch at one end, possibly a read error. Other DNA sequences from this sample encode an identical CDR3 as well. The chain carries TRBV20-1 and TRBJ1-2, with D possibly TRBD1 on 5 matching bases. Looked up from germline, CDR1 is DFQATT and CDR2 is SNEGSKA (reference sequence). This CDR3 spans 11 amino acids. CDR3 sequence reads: CSARDSYGYTF. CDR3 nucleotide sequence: TGCAGTGCAAGAGACAGCTATGGCTACACCTTC.

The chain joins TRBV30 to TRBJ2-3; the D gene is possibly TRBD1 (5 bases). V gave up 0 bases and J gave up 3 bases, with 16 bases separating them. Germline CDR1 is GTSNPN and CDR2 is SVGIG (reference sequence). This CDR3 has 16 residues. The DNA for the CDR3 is TGTGCCTGGAGTGTACGTTGGGGCCGCGATACAGATACGCAGTATTTT. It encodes CAWSVRWGRDTDTQYF.

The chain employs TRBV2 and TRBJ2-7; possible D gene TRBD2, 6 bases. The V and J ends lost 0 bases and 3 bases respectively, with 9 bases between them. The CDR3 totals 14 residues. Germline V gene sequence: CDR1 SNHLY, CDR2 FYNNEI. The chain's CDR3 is CASSEAAGNYEQYF. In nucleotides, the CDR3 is TGTGCCAGCAGTGAAGCGGCGGGAAACTACGAGCAGTACTTC. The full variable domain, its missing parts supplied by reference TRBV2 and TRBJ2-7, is EPEVTQTPSHQVTQMGQEVILRCVPISNHLYFYWYRQILGQKVEFLVSFYNNEISEKSEIFDDQFSVERPDGSNFTLKIRSTKLEDSAMYFCASSEAAGNYEQYFGPGTRLTVT.

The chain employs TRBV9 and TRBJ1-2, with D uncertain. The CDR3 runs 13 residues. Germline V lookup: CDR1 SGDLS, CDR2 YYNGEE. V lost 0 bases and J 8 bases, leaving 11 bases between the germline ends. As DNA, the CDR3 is TGTGCCAGCAGCGTAGCTTGGACTGGGGGCTACACCTTC. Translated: CASSVAWTGGYTF.

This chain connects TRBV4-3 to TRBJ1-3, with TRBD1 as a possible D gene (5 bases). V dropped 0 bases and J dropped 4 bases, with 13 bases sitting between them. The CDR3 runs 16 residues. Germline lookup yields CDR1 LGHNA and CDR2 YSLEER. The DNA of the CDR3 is TGCGCCAGCAGCCAAGATGGGGACGGCATAGGAAACACCATATATTTT. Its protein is CASSQDGDGIGNTIYF.

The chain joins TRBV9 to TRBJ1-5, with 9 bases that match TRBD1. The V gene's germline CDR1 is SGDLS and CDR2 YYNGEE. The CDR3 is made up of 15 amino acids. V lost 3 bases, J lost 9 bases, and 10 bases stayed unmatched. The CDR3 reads CASSAGQGSDRPQHF. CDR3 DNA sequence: TGTGCCAGCAGCGCTGGACAGGGGAGCGATCGGCCCCAGCATTTT.

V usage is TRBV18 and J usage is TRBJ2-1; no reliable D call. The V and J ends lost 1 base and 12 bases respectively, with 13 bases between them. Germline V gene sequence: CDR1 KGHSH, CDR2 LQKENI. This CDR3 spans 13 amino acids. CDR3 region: CASSPLDERWQFF. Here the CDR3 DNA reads TGTGCCAGCTCACCACTGGACGAAAGATGGCAGTTCTTC.

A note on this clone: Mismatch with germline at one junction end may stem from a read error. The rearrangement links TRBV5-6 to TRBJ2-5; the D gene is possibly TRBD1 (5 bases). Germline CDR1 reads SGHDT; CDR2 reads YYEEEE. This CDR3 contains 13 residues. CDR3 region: CASSLDNQETQYF. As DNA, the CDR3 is TGTGCCAGCAGTTTGGACAACCAAGAGACCCAGTACTTC.

The chain's CDR3 is CASSQTDAGELFF. In DNA form, the CDR3 reads TGTGCCAGCAGCCAAACGGACGCCGGGGAGCTGTTTTTT. This chain uses TRBV4-2 with TRBJ2-2; D uncertain. Looked up from germline, CDR1 is LGHNA and CDR2 is YNFKEQ. The CDR3 totals 13 residues. The ends were cut back, 2 bases at V and 6 bases at J, with 7 bases in the middle.

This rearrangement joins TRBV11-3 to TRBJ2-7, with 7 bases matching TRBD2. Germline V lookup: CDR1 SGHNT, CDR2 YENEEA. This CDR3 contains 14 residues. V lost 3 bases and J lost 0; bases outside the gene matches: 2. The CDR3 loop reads CASSLGGSSYEQYF. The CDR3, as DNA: TGTGCCAGCAGCTTGGGCGGGAGCTCCTACGAGCAGTACTTC. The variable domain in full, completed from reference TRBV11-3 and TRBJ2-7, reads EAGVVQSPRYKIIEKKQPVAFWCNPISGHNTLYWYLQNLGQGPELLIRYENEEAVDDSQLPKDRFSAERLKGVDSTLKIQPAELGDSAVYLCASSLGGSSYEQYFGPGTRLTVT.

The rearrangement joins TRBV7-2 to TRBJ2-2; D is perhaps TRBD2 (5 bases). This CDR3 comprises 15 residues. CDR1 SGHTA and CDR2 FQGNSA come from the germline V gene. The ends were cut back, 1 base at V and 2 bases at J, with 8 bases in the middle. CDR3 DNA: TGTGCCAGCAGCTTAGGGACGGGAAACACCGGGGAGCTGTTTTTT. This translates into CASSLGTGNTGELFF.

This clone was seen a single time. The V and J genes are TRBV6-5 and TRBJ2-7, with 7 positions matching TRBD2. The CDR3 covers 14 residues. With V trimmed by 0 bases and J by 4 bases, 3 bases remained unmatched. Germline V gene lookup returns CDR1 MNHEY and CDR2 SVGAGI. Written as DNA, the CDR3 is TGTGCCAGCAGTTACTCGGCGGGAGAATACGAGCAGTACTTC. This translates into CASSYSAGEYEQYF.

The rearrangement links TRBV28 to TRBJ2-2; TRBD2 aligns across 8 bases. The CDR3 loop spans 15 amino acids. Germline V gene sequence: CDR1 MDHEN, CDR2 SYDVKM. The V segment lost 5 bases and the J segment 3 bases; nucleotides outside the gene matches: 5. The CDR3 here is CASSPGLAYTGELFF. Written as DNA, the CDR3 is TGTGCCAGCAGTCCCGGACTAGCCTACACCGGGGAGCTGTTTTTT. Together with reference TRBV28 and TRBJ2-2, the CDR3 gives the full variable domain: DVKVTQSSRYLVKRTGEKVFLECVQDMDHENMFWYRQDPGLGLRLIYFSYDVKMKEKGDIPEGYSVSREKKERFSLILESASTNQTSMYLCASSPGLAYTGELFFGEGSRLTVL.

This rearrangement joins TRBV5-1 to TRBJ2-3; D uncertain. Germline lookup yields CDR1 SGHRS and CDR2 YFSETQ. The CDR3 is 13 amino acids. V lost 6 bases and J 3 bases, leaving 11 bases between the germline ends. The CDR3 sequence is CASKATATDTQYF. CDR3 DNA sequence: TGCGCCAGCAAGGCCACAGCAACAGATACGCAGTATTTT.

DNA for the CDR3: TGTGCCTGGAGTGTAGGTAGTACCTACGAGCAGTACTTC. It encodes CAWSVGSTYEQYF. The chain has TRBV30 and TRBJ2-7; no clear D gene. Trimming pared 0 bases from V and 2 bases from J, leaving 8 bases between. The CDR3 extends over 13 amino acids. Germline V gives CDR1 GTSNPN, CDR2 SVGIG (reference sequence).

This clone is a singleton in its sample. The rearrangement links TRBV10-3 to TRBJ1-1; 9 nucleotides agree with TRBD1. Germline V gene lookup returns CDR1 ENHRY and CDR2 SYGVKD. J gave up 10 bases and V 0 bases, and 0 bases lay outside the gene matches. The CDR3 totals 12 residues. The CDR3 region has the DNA TGTGCCATCAGTGAGTCGACAGGGGGAGCTTTCTTT. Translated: CAISESTGGAFF.

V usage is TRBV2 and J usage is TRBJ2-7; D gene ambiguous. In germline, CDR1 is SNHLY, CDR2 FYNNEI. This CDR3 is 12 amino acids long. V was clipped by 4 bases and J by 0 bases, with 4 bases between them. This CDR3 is CASSVSSYEQYF. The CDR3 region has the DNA TGTGCCAGCAGTGTCAGCTCCTACGAGCAGTACTTC.